This is a list of T cell receptor beta chains from one sample in a study of cytomegalovirus exposure and HLA in healthy donors. Data came from immunoSEQ multiplex PCR; TCRdb stores just in-frame clones and leaves some out. Found here are more than 150,000 clones, about four fifths of them singletons; the top ten hold 4.5% to 7.5%. The sequencing sample was made of PBMCs. The receptors stem from a woman in her twenties or thirties in good health and CMV-seropositive. Each CDR3 is given with its conserved first and last residue. A D gene is named only where the DNA matches it firmly. Clone size is not always given. Where it is, it says once, few, many or a class for expanded clones.

D gene	V gene	J gene	clone size	CDR3 protein	CDR3 DNA
NA	TRBV5-4	TRBJ2-3	NA	CASSLVGAVTKDTQYF	TGTGCCAGCAGCTTGGTGGGGGCCGTAACTAAGGATACGCAGTATTTT
NA	TRBV5-1	TRBJ1-1	few	CASSFSPRHGGGKLNTEAFF	TGCGCCAGCAGCTTTTCCCCCCGACACGGGGGGGGGAAGCTGAACACTGAAGCTTTCTTT
NA	TRBV28	TRBJ1-5	NA	CASRTAKTYSNQPQHF	TGTGCCAGCAGGACAGCTAAGACCTATAGCAATCAGCCCCAGCATTTT
NA	TRBV28	TRBJ1-2	NA	CASSSYGGGVHGYTF	TGTGCCAGCAGTTCGTACGGGGGGGGCGTTCATGGCTACACCTTC
TRBD2	TRBV11-2	TRBJ2-5	once	CASSLDLEREFEETQYF	TGTGCCAGCAGCTTAGATCTTGAGCGGGAGTTCGAAGAGACCCAGTACTTC
TRBD1	TRBV5-1	TRBJ2-7	NA	CASSETGPLYEQYF	TGCGCCAGCAGCGAGACAGGGCCCCTCTACGAGCAGTACTTC
NA	TRBV4-1	TRBJ2-7	few	CASSQEETTYEQYF	TGCGCCAGCAGCCAAGAAGAGACTACCTACGAGCAGTACTTC
NA	TRBV4-1	TRBJ2-7	NA	CASSQEVTGSSYEQYF	TGCGCCAGCAGCCAAGAGGTCACAGGGAGCTCCTACGAGCAGTACTTC
NA	TRBV6-5	TRBJ2-3	NA	CASSFGVLRDTQYF	TGTGCCAGCAGTTTCGGTGTTCTAAGAGATACGCAGTATTTT
TRBD1	TRBV14	TRBJ1-3	once	CASSQRGQSGNTIYF	TGTGCCAGCAGCCAAAGGGGGCAATCTGGAAACACCATATATTTT
TRBD1	TRBV28	TRBJ1-5	once	CASSFGDRVTQPQHF	TGTGCCAGCAGTTTTGGGGACAGGGTAACTCAGCCCCAGCATTTT
TRBD2	TRBV5-1	TRBJ2-1	NA	CASRTGLATNEQFF	TGCGCCAGTCGAACCGGACTAGCGACCAATGAGCAGTTCTTC
NA	TRBV6-1	TRBJ2-1	NA	CASRDRRTGEQFF	TGTGCCAGCAGGGACCGCCGGACTGGAGAGCAGTTCTTC
TRBD2	TRBV9	TRBJ2-3	NA	CASSAYDGRGTDTQYF	TGTGCCAGCAGCGCCTACGACGGGAGGGGCACAGATACGCAGTATTTT
NA	TRBV5-6	TRBJ2-5	NA	CASSLTAEALETQYF	TGTGCCAGCAGCTTGACAGCGGAGGCCTTAGAGACCCAGTACTTC
TRBD2	TRBV7-8	TRBJ2-3	NA	CASSGGLASTDTQYF	TGTGCCAGCAGCGGGGGACTAGCGAGCACAGATACGCAGTATTTT
NA	TRBV6-1	TRBJ2-7	few	CASNRAGEGEQYF	TGTGCCAGCAATCGGGCAGGGGAGGGCGAGCAGTACTTC
TRBD1	TRBV5-8	TRBJ1-2	NA	CASSWGQGGDGYTF	TGTGCCAGCAGCTGGGGACAGGGGGGTGATGGCTACACCTTC
TRBD1	TRBV18	TRBJ1-2	few	CASSTPGTGFGGYTF	TGTGCCAGCTCAACGCCCGGGACAGGGTTTGGTGGCTACACCTTC
NA	TRBV6-5	TRBJ2-2	once	CASQVTGAGELFF	TGTGCCAGCCAAGTTACAGGTGCCGGGGAGCTGTTTTTT
NA	TRBV7-9	TRBJ1-4	NA	CASSFNINEKLFF	TGTGCCAGCAGCTTTAACATTAATGAAAAACTGTTTTTT
NA	TRBV28	TRBJ2-7	NA	CASSFRGSNEQYF	TGTGCCAGCAGTTTCCGGGGTAGCAACGAGCAGTACTTC
NA	TRBV5-5	TRBJ1-2	NA	CASSLVAARFGYGYTF	TGTGCCAGCAGCTTGGTAGCGGCGCGATTCGGCTATGGCTACACCTTC
TRBD1	TRBV5-1	TRBJ1-2	NA	CASSLTGGKDYGYTF	TGCGCCAGCAGCTTGACAGGGGGGAAGGACTATGGCTACACCTTC
NA	TRBV10-2	TRBJ2-7	NA	CASSEFRQLSSYEQYF	TGCGCCAGCAGTGAGTTTCGACAGCTCAGCTCCTACGAGCAGTACTTC
TRBD1	TRBV4-2	TRBJ1-2	NA	CASSPGTGTLDGYTF	TGTGCCAGCAGCCCCGGGACAGGGACTCTCGATGGCTACACCTTC
NA	TRBV6-6	TRBJ1-1	NA	CASFRDSGEGEAFF	TGTGCCAGCTTCAGGGACTCAGGAGAGGGTGAAGCTTTCTTT
NA	TRBV9	TRBJ2-3	NA	CASSLASTDTQYF	TGTGCCAGCAGTCTGGCTAGCACAGATACGCAGTATTTT
NA	TRBV14	TRBJ1-1	NA	CASSQVTNTEAFF	TGTGCCAGCAGCCAAGTAACTAACACTGAAGCTTTCTTT
NA	TRBV2	TRBJ2-5	NA	CATYYRAPQETQYF	TGTGCCACCTATTACAGGGCCCCACAAGAGACCCAGTACTTC
NA	TRBV7-6	TRBJ2-5	NA	CASSRVGGQETQYF	TGTGCCAGCAGCCGTGTAGGCGGGCAAGAGACCCAGTACTTC
NA	TRBV15	TRBJ2-5	NA	CATSRDRGTETQYF	TGTGCCACCAGCAGAGATAGGGGGACGGAGACCCAGTACTTC
TRBD1	TRBV6-1	TRBJ2-5	NA	CASRPTGAETQYF	TGTGCCAGCAGACCGACAGGGGCAGAGACCCAGTACTTC
TRBD1	TRBV19	TRBJ1-2	NA	CASVDRGRNYGYTF	TGTGCCAGTGTCGACAGGGGGCGTAACTATGGCTACACCTTC
TRBD2	TRBV5-1	TRBJ2-5	NA	CASRLADYQETQYF	TGCGCCAGCCGGCTAGCGGACTACCAAGAGACCCAGTACTTC
TRBD2	TRBV5-4	TRBJ2-7	NA	CASSFGVAGGVYEQYF	TGTGCCAGCAGCTTTGGGGTAGCGGGTGGGGTTTACGAGCAGTACTTC
TRBD1	TRBV27	TRBJ1-6	NA	CASRRQGASPLHF	TGTGCCAGCAGGAGACAGGGGGCATCACCCCTCCACTTT